The present T cell receptor beta chain was sequenced within a study of OX40 agonist ivuxolimab in advanced cancers. Blood samples were obtained at baseline, cycle 4 day 1, and cycle 7 day 1. Here immunoSEQ multiplex PCR was the method, and the copy in TCRdb shows in-frame clones only, minus some. The sample contains some 70,000 clones, about 85% of which appear only once. The sequence came from an adult with an advanced solid tumor such as melanoma, head and neck, liver or kidney cancer. The sequencing here drew on CD4+ or CD8+ T cells sorted from blood, taken in a trial of the OX40 agonist ivuxolimab.

As DNA, the CDR3 is TGTGCCAGCAGTTCCCGAAGCGGGGGCACAGATACGCAGTATTTT. The encoded protein is CASSSRSGGTDTQYF. V and J are TRBV6-6 and TRBJ2-3; 7 bases agree with TRBD2. With V trimmed by 4 bases and J by 1 base, 5 bases remained unmatched. Germline V gene sequence: CDR1 MNHNY, CDR2 SVGAGI (reference sequence). The CDR3 loop spans 15 amino acids.